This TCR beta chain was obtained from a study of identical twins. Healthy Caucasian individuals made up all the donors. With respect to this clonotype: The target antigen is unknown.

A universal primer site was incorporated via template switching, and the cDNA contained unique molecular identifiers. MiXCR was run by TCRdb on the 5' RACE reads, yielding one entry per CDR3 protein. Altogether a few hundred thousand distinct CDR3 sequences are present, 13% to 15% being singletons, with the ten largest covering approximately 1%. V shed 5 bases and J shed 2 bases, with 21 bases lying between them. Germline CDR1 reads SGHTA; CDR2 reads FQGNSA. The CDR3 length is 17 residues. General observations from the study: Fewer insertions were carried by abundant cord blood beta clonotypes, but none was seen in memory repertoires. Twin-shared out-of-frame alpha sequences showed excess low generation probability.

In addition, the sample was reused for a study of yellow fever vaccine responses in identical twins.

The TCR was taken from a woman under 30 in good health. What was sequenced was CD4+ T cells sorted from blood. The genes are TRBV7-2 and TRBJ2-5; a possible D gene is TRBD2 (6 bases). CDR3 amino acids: CASSQSGPLGGQETQYF. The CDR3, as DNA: TGTGCCAGCAGCCAATCCGGGCCCCTAGGAGGGCAAGAGACCCAGTACTTC.